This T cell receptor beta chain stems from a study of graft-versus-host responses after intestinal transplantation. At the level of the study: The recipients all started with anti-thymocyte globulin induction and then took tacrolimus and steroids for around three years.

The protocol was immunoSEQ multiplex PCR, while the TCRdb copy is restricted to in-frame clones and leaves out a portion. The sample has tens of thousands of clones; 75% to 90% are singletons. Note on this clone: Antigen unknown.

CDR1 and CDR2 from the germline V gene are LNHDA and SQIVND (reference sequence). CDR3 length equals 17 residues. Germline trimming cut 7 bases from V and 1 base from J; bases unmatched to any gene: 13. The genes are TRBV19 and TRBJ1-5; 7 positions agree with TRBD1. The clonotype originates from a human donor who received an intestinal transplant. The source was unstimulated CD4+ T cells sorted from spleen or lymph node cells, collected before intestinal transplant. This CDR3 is CASTIHRGGGSNQPQHF. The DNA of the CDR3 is TGTGCCAGTACCATACACAGGGGAGGAGGGAGCAATCAGCCCCAGCATTTT.